Shown below are 10 T cell receptor beta chains from a single sample sequenced in a study of shared clonotypes between healthy human individuals. TCRdb keeps only in-frame clones here, not all; method: immunoSEQ multiplex PCR. This table has nearly 2 million clones, about 95% appearing once. Naive CD8 cells lacked CD45RO, underwent positive selection for CCR7 and left out terminally differentiated effector memory CD45RA+ cells. Sequenced: naive CD8+ T cells sorted from blood. All receptors come from a man younger than 35 in good health.

V usage is TRBV28 and J usage is TRBJ1-5; the D gene is possibly TRBD1 (5 bases). The length of the CDR3 is 14 residues. Germline loops: CDR1 MDHEN, CDR2 SYDVKM. V lost 3 bases, J lost 5 bases, and 11 bases lay in between. The CDR3 coding sequence is TGTGCCAGCAGTTTTCGGCAGGGAGATCAGCCCCAGCATTTT. The encoded protein is CASSFRQGDQPQHF.

The V gene is TRBV30, the J gene TRBJ1-2, with 10 bases that match TRBD1. The CDR3 has 15 residues. The junction had 14 bases not matched to a gene; V was cut back by 3 bases and J by 10 bases. The V gene's germline CDR1 is GTSNPN and CDR2 SVGIG (reference sequence). The CDR3 DNA reads as TGTGCCTGGAGCCATGCCGCGGGACAGGGGTTCGCCTACACCTTC. This codes for CAWSHAAGQGFAYTF.

The V call is TRBV6-1, the J call TRBJ2-7, with TRBD1 matching over 8 bases. The CDR3 totals 18 residues. V lost 2 bases, J lost 6 bases, and 18 bases stayed unmatched. In germline, CDR1 is MNHNS, CDR2 SASEGT. The CDR3 DNA follows: TGTGCCAGCAGTGAATTCGTAAGCGTAAGACAGGGGCTAGTCGAGCAGTACTTC. As protein: CASSEFVSVRQGLVEQYF.

V usage is TRBV4-1 and J usage is TRBJ2-7; 8 nucleotides align to TRBD2. The germline CDR1 and CDR2 sequences are MGHRA and YSYEKL. The junction had 6 bases not matched to a gene; V was cut back by 1 base and J by 4 bases. The CDR3 sequence is 15 residues long. CDR3 sequence (DNA): TGCGCCAGCAGCCAAGCCCGGGAGGGCCCTTACGAGCAGTACTTC. This sequence encodes CASSQAREGPYEQYF.

This clone is a singleton in its sample. Other DNA sequences within the sample encode an identical CDR3. This chain joins TRBV11-2 and TRBJ2-7; the D gene is possibly TRBD1 (6 bases). V was clipped by 3 bases and J by 0 bases, with 12 bases between them. Germline loops: CDR1 SGHAT, CDR2 FQNNGV. The CDR3 consists of 15 residues. CDR3 DNA sequence: TGTGCCAGCAGCTTGGGAGCAGGGGTCTCCTACGAGCAGTACTTC. It codes for CASSLGAGVSYEQYF.

In the case of this clone: The same CDR3 can be traced to other DNA sequences in this sample. This rearrangement joins TRBV27 to TRBJ1-3; maybe TRBD1 (6 bases). Trimming left V 5 bases short and J 1 base short, with 9 bases between. The CDR3 sequence is 14 residues long. Germline V gives CDR1 MNHEY, CDR2 SMNVEV (reference sequence). For the CDR3, the DNA is TGTGCCAGCAGTCCTACAGGGTCTGGAAACACCATATATTTT. Protein sequence: CASSPTGSGNTIYF.

The V call is TRBV19, the J call TRBJ1-1; weak D call: TRBD1 (6 bases). This CDR3 contains 14 residues. Trimming took 7 bases from V and 6 from J, leaving 18 bases between them. Germline CDR1 LNHDA, CDR2 SQIVND (reference sequence). The CDR3 nucleotides read TGTGCCAGTACCCTGACAGGCGCGGGGCCTGAAGCTTTCTTT. As protein: CASTLTGAGPEAFF.

V usage is TRBV4-1 and J usage is TRBJ1-1; D uncertain. Deletions cut 1 base from V and 0 bases from J, with 12 bases between. Germline V gives CDR1 MGHRA, CDR2 YSYEKL. CDR3 length: 16 residues. The CDR3 sequence: CASSQGASLMNTEAFF. Written as DNA, the CDR3 is TGCGCCAGCAGCCAAGGGGCGTCGTTAATGAACACTGAAGCTTTCTTT.

This sequence joins TRBV10-2 and TRBJ1-1, with D unclear. The CDR3 loop spans 14 amino acids. The germline gives CDR1 WSHSY, CDR2 SAAADI. The V end was cut by 5 bases, the J end by 1 base, with 11 bases between. DNA for the CDR3: TGCGCCAGCAGTTATCGGGGATCGAACACTGAAGCTTTCTTT. Its translation: CASSYRGSNTEAFF.

The rearrangement uses TRBV6-1 and TRBJ1-1, with D possibly TRBD1 on 5 matching bases. The CDR3 spans 14 residues. Trimming pared 8 bases from V and 4 bases from J, leaving 17 bases between. Germline V CDR1 and CDR2: MNHNS, SASEGT. This chain's CDR3 is CASDPPRVGTEAFF. The CDR3 bases are TGTGCCAGCGACCCCCCCAGGGTAGGCACTGAAGCTTTCTTT.